Presented here are 24 T cell receptor beta chains from one specimen sequenced in a study of T cells expressing NK-cell markers. TCRdb reprocessed the 5' RACE reads and reports one entry per CDR3 protein, with no DNA. The specimen's table records about 550,000 distinct CDR3 sequences. The sequenced material came from blood T cells: a sorted CD56 or NKG2C T cell subset, CD4+ or CD8+ T cells, or bulk PBMC T cells (not recorded which). The receptors derive from a man younger than 35 in good health.

The chain joins TRBV6-5 to TRBJ2-1; TCRdb outputs TRBD2, but without DNA this stays unchecked. CDR3 length: 13 residues. The V gene's germline CDR1 is MNHEY and CDR2 SVGAGI. The CDR3 sequence: CASRSPSGLEQFF.

V gene TRBV7-8 combines with J gene TRBJ2-1; TCRdb's assignment of TRBD1 cannot be checked, as there is no DNA. Germline V gene lookup returns CDR1 SGHVS and CDR2 FQNEAQ. The CDR3 covers 12 residues. The CDR3 spells CVTSPGRNEQFF.

The J gene is TRBJ2-7, the V gene TRBV14; TCRdb designates TRBD1, a call that cannot be tested without DNA. Germline lookup yields CDR1 SGHDN and CDR2 FVKESK. CDR3 length: 15 amino acids. The CDR3 loop reads CASSQYGTGSDEQYF.

The rearrangement links TRBV5-6 to TRBJ1-5. CDR3 length: 15 residues. Germline values: CDR1 SGHDT, CDR2 YYEEEE. The CDR3 here is CASSFLGSSNQPQHF.

CDR3 region: CASSSLLGVSQPQHF. The genes are TRBV12-3 or TRBV12-4 and TRBJ1-5; the TRBD1 assignment by TCRdb is unverifiable without DNA. The CDR3 sequence is 15 residues long.

Here the CDR3 reads CASRVTGAGGTGELFF. The genes are TRBV28 and TRBJ2-2; the TRBD1 assignment by TCRdb is unverifiable without DNA. Germline lookup yields CDR1 MDHEN and CDR2 SYDVKM. This CDR3 is 16 amino acids long.

This CDR3 reads CASSARPNQPQHF. V is TRBV5-5 and J is TRBJ1-5. CDR1 and CDR2 from the germline V gene are SGHKS and YYEKEE (reference sequence). The CDR3 has 13 residues. The whole variable domain, filled in from reference TRBV5-5 and TRBJ1-5, reads DAGVTQSPTHLIKTRGQQVTLRCSPISGHKSVSWYQQVLGQGPQFIFQYYEKEERGRGNFPDRFSARQFPNYSSELNVNALLLGDSALYLCASSARPNQPQHFGDGTRLSIL.

V usage is TRBV7-9 and J usage is TRBJ2-7. The CDR3 is 11 amino acids. The germline V gene has CDR1 SEHNR and CDR2 FQNEAQ (reference sequence). This CDR3 reads CASSLGEEQYF. Variable domain in full (rest from reference TRBV7-9 and TRBJ2-7): DTGVSQNPRHKITKRGQNVTFRCDPISEHNRLYWYRQTLGQGPEFLTYFQNEAQLEKSRLLSDRFSAERPKGSFSTLEIQRTEQGDSAMYLCASSLGEEQYFGPGTRLTVT.

V and J are TRBV28 and TRBJ2-1; TCRdb calls TRBD2, which cannot be checked without DNA. The germline gives CDR1 MDHEN, CDR2 SYDVKM. This CDR3 has 15 residues. The CDR3 here is CASIRGLAEPGEQFF.

The CDR3 sequence: CSAIRGGKGAFF. This sequence joins TRBV20-1 and TRBJ1-1. The CDR3 covers 12 residues. Per germline, CDR1 DFQATT and CDR2 SNEGSKA (reference sequence).

The chain recombines TRBV29-1 with TRBJ2-3. The CDR3 contains 12 residues. Looked up from germline, CDR1 is SQVTM and CDR2 is ANQGSEA. The CDR3 here is CSVEDPVHTQYF.

The V call is TRBV5-1, the J call TRBJ2-3; lacking DNA, the TRBD1 call made by TCRdb goes unchecked. Germline V gives CDR1 SGHRS, CDR2 YFSETQ. The CDR3 covers 16 residues. This CDR3 is CASSPRDRTNTDTQYF.

V usage is TRBV18 and J usage is TRBJ2-3; TCRdb calls TRBD2, which cannot be checked without DNA. Germline V lookup: CDR1 KGHSH, CDR2 LQKENI. This CDR3 has 17 residues. CDR3 in amino acids: CASSPPVGLPSTDTQYF.

This sequence joins TRBV10-3 and TRBJ1-5. This CDR3 contains 15 residues. CDR1 is ENHRY and CDR2 is SYGVKD in the germline V gene. The CDR3 protein is CAISALQGGDQPQHF.

The CDR3 sequence is CASSLARSGRGTDTQYF. The chain employs TRBV7-8 and TRBJ2-3; no DNA is available, so the TRBD1 call from TCRdb remains unchecked. This CDR3 has 17 amino acids. CDR1 is SGHVS, CDR2 FQNEAQ, per germline. The full variable domain, with the rest looked up from reference TRBV7-8 and TRBJ2-3, is GAGVSQSPRYKVAKRGQDVALRCDPISGHVSLFWYQQALGQGPEFLTYFQNEAQLDKSGLPSDRFFAERPEGSVSTLKIQRTQQEDSAVYLCASSLARSGRGTDTQYFGPGTRLTVL.

The chain couples TRBV11-2 to TRBJ2-3; TCRdb returns TRBD1, unconfirmable since there is no DNA. CDR3 length equals 16 residues. Germline CDR1 and CDR2: SGHAT and FQNNGV. The CDR3 protein is CASSPIRWRPTDTQYF.

V usage is TRBV20-1 and J usage is TRBJ2-3; TCRdb reports TRBD2, a call that lacks DNA to check it against. The CDR3 has 14 amino acids. Germline CDR1 is DFQATT and CDR2 is SNEGSKA (reference sequence). CDR3 loop: CSAQAGGPTDTQYF.

V and J are TRBV29-1 and TRBJ1-1; there is no DNA to check the TCRdb D call of TRBD1. The CDR3 length is 15 residues. Germline V gene lookup returns CDR1 SQVTM and CDR2 ANQGSEA. CDR3 residues: CSVGATGTGSFEAFF.

V is TRBV29-1 and J is TRBJ2-2; TCRdb names TRBD1, which stays unverified in the absence of DNA. Germline CDR1 is SQVTM and CDR2 is ANQGSEA. This CDR3 spans 16 amino acids. CDR3 residues: CSVDAGVNANTGELFF.

This chain connects TRBV5-1 to TRBJ2-7; the TRBD2 assignment by TCRdb is unverifiable without DNA. Germline lookup yields CDR1 SGHRS and CDR2 YFSETQ. The CDR3 sequence is 16 residues long. This CDR3 is CASSLVPADPSYEQYF.

The CDR3 is CASSPTSGGRNEQFF. The genes are TRBV12-3 or TRBV12-4 and TRBJ2-1; the TCRdb D gene call, TRBD2, has no DNA to confirm it. The length of the CDR3 is 15 residues.

This chain links TRBV6-1 with TRBJ2-7; no DNA is available, so the TRBD2 call from TCRdb remains unchecked. Germline CDR1 is MNHNS and CDR2 is SASEGT. The CDR3 has 15 amino acids. CDR3 sequence: CASSQTSGRAPEQYF.

The V gene is TRBV7-3, the J gene TRBJ2-3; the TCRdb D gene call, TRBD1, has no DNA to confirm it. The CDR3 consists of 15 residues. The germline V gene encodes CDR1 SGHTA and CDR2 FQGTGA. CDR3 sequence: CASSTFPGGADTQYF.

The chain carries TRBV7-9 and TRBJ2-2; lacking DNA, the TRBD1 call made by TCRdb goes unchecked. Germline V lookup: CDR1 SEHNR, CDR2 FQNEAQ (reference sequence). This CDR3 is built from 16 residues. CDR3 loop: CASSPRHTGNTGELFF. The variable domain in full, completed from reference TRBV7-9 and TRBJ2-2, reads DTGVSQNPRHKITKRGQNVTFRCDPISEHNRLYWYRQTLGQGPEFLTYFQNEAQLEKSRLLSDRFSAERPKGSFSTLEIQRTEQGDSAMYLCASSPRHTGNTGELFFGEGSRLTVL.